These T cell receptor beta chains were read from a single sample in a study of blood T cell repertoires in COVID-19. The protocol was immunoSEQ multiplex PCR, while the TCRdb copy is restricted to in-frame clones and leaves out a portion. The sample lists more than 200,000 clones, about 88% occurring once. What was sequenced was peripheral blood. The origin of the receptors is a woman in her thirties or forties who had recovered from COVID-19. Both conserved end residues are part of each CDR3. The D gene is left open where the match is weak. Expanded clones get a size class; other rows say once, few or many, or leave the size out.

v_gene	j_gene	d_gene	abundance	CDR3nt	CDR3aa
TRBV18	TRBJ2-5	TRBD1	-	TGTGCCAGCTCACCACGATTAGACAGGGTTGCCCAGTACTTC	CASSPRLDRVAQYF
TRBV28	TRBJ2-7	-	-	TGTGCCAGCAGTTTTTCCCGGGGAAACGAGCAGTACTTC	CASSFSRGNEQYF
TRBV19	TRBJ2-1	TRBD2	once	TGTGCCAGTAGTATCCTAGCGGGGGTGGGCTACAATGAGCAGTTCTTC	CASSILAGVGYNEQFF
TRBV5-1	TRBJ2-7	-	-	TGCGCCAGCAGCTTGGACAGGGCTAACCACGAGCAGTACTTC	CASSLDRANHEQYF
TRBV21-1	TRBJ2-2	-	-	TGTGCCAGCAGCAAAGCGGACGGGACTAAGAACACCGGGGAGCTGTTTTTT	CASSKADGTKNTGELFF
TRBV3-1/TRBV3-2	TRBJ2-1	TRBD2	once	TGTGCCAGCAGCCAAGAGACTAGCGGGTACAATGAGCAGTTCTTC	CASSQETSGYNEQFF
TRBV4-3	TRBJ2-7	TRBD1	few	TGCGCCAGCAGCCAAACGGGACAGGGCTACGAGCAGTACTTC	CASSQTGQGYEQYF
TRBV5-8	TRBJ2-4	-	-	TGTGCCAGCAGCTCGGCAGGCTTAGCCAAAAACATTCAGTACTTC	CASSSAGLAKNIQYF
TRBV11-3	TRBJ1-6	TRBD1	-	TGTGCCAGCAGCTCGACAGGGGGAGCCTATAATTCACCCCTCCACTTT	CASSSTGGAYNSPLHF
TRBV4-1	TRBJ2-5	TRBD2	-	TGCGCCAGCAGCCAAGATCCAGCGGGGGACCAAGAGACCCAGTACTTC	CASSQDPAGDQETQYF
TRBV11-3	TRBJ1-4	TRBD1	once	TGTGCCAGCAGCTTAGACGGGACAGCTACTGAAAAACTGTTTTTT	CASSLDGTATEKLFF
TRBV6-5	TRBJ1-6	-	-	TGTGCCAGCAGTTACGGGCCAAGGTTAAATAATTCACCCCTCCACTTT	CASSYGPRLNNSPLHF
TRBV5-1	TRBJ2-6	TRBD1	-	TGCGCCAGCAGCTCTAGTGCCGGGACAGGGGGCTGGTCTGGGGCCAACGTCCTGACTTTC	CASSSSAGTGGWSGANVLTF
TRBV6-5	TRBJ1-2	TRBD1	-	TGTGCCAGCAGCCCAGACAGGGACTATGGCTACACCTTC	CASSPDRDYGYTF
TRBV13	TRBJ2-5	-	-	TGTGCCAGCAGCCGTGGGGAGATGAAGACCCAGTACTTC	CASSRGEMKTQYF
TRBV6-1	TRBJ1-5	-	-	TGTGCCAGCAGTGAATCTTCCGGGACATCCTTTTATAGCAATCAGCCCCAGCATTTT	CASSESSGTSFYSNQPQHF
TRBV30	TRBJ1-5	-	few	TGTGCCTGGAGTGTACGGGGGGGACGCAATCAGCCCCAGCATTTT	CAWSVRGGRNQPQHF
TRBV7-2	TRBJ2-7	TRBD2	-	TGTGCCAGCAGCTTATCCGGGGTCGGGACTAGCGACGAGCAGTACTTC	CASSLSGVGTSDEQYF